This passage covers 16 T cell receptor beta chains from one sample sequenced in a study of PD-1 blockade in classical Hodgkin lymphoma. TCRdb's table, derived via immunoSEQ multiplex PCR, lists solely in-frame clones and lacks some. The table includes under 9,500 clones, around 87% detected once. Described time point: cycle 4 day 1 (C4D1), after around six weeks of nivolumab. Every patient had relapsed following autologous stem cell transplantation, and cohorts differed in brentuximab vedotin exposure. Sequenced material: peripheral blood mononuclear cells (PBMCs), taken before the fourth cycle of nivolumab. These receptors were taken from a human donor with classical Hodgkin lymphoma.

V usage is TRBV7-6 and J usage is TRBJ1-4; D possibly corresponds to TRBD1 (5 bases). The CDR3 loop spans 14 amino acids. Germline lookup yields CDR1 SGHVS and CDR2 FNYEAQ. The V gene lost 3 bases and the J gene lost 14 bases, with 19 bases spanning the gap. CDR3 amino acids: CASSFQRDRRNLFF. The CDR3 DNA follows: TGTGCCAGCAGCTTCCAAAGGGACCGAAGGAACCTGTTTTTT.

The chain uses TRBV10-1 and TRBJ2-6; perhaps TRBD1 as D (5 bases). The germline V gene encodes CDR1 WNHNN and CDR2 SYGVQD (reference sequence). The CDR3 runs 18 residues. V was cut by 10 bases and J by 2 bases, with 24 bases left in between. CDR3 sequence: CATRTEGAPITGANVLTF. CDR3 in DNA: TGCGCCACCCGGACCGAAGGGGCCCCTATCACTGGGGCCAACGTCCTGACTTTC.

This clone was seen only a few times. The sample carries other DNA sequences with the same CDR3. The J gene is TRBJ2-7, the V gene TRBV9; 7 positions agree with TRBD1. The CDR3 spans 14 residues. V was pared by 0 bases and J by 3 bases, with 3 bases of the junction left unmatched. Per the germline V gene, CDR1 is SGDLS and CDR2 is YYNGEE. The CDR3 bases are TGTGCCAGCAGCGTAGGAGGGGACAGCTACGAGCAGTACTTC. Translation: CASSVGGDSYEQYF.

This clone was found once. V and J are TRBV10-2 and TRBJ1-2, with TRBD1 matching 7 bases. The length of the CDR3 is 14 residues. The trim removed 3 bases at V and 2 bases at J, leaving 3 bases unmatched. CDR1 is WSHSY and CDR2 is SAAADI in the germline V gene. CDR3 bases: TGCGCCAGCAGTGAAAGGGGGCGCAACTATGGCTACACCTTC. Protein product: CASSERGRNYGYTF.

The chain recombines TRBV5-1 with TRBJ1-6, with 7 nucleotides matching TRBD1. Germline loops: CDR1 SGHRS, CDR2 YFSETQ. The ends lost 4 bases at V and 7 bases at J; junction bases unmatched: 11. The length of the CDR3 is 16 residues. The CDR3 protein is CASSLSTGTENSPLHF. CDR3 nucleotides: TGCGCCAGCAGCCTATCGACCGGGACAGAGAATTCACCCCTCCACTTT.

The chain joins TRBV7-8 to TRBJ2-4, with 12 bases identical to TRBD2. The CDR3 is made up of 20 amino acids. The J segment lost 0 bases and the V segment lost 5 bases, leaving 14 bases of the junction unmatched. Germline V gene lookup returns CDR1 SGHVS and CDR2 FQNEAQ. CDR3 bases: TGTGCCAGCAGCCCACGACTAGCGGGGGCCCGTCGAGTAGCCAAAAACATTCAGTACTTC. This codes for CASSPRLAGARRVAKNIQYF.

As to this clone: The junction departs from germline at one end; a sequencing error may be responsible. CDR3 amino acids: CASSLAQWHGETQYF. The CDR3 region has the DNA TGTGCTAGCAGCTTAGCCCAGTGGCATGGGGAGACCCAGTACTTC. The chain couples TRBV7-7 to TRBJ2-5; D gene ambiguous. This CDR3 spans 15 amino acids. Germline CDR1 reads SSHAT; CDR2 reads FNYEAQ (reference sequence).

This clone was recorded only once. The chain carries TRBV9 and TRBJ2-5; D is possibly TRBD1 (6 bases). Germline V gene lookup returns CDR1 SGDLS and CDR2 YYNGEE. V was cut by 1 base and J by 2 bases, with 21 bases left in between. The CDR3 has 18 amino acids. CDR3 in amino acids: CASSVIDRPWGRQETQYF. The DNA for the CDR3 is TGTGCCAGCAGCGTAATCGACAGGCCATGGGGTAGGCAAGAGACCCAGTACTTC. The whole variable domain, remainder taken from reference TRBV9 and TRBJ2-5, is DSGVTQTPKHLITATGQRVTLRCSPRSGDLSVYWYQQSLDQGLQFLIQYYNGEERAKGNILERFSAQQFPDLHSELNLSSLELGDSALYFCASSVIDRPWGRQETQYFGPGTRLLVL.

The table lists this clone with a few counts. The V call is TRBV27, the J call TRBJ1-3; D perhaps matches TRBD1 (5 bases). CDR3 length equals 14 residues. V shed 6 bases and J shed 6 bases, with 15 bases lying between them. The germline CDR1 and CDR2 sequences are MNHEY and SMNVEV (reference sequence). CDR3 in amino acids: CASRPGAKPNTIYF. In nucleotides, the CDR3 is TGTGCCAGCAGGCCCGGGGCCAAGCCAAACACCATATATTTT.

The chain employs TRBV29-1 and TRBJ2-3; D remains ambiguous. Per germline, CDR1 SQVTM and CDR2 ANQGSEA. Trimming removed 7 bases at V and 2 bases at J, with 16 bases between. This CDR3 region has 14 residues. The CDR3 here is CSAKVGSFTDTQYF. The CDR3, as DNA: TGCAGCGCCAAAGTGGGGTCATTCACAGATACGCAGTATTTT.

This clone has a handful of counts. V usage is TRBV4-2 and J usage is TRBJ2-3, with D perhaps given as TRBD1 or TRBD2 (5 bases each). The V and J ends lost 1 base and 0 bases respectively, with 20 bases between them. Germline V lookup: CDR1 LGHNA, CDR2 YNFKEQ. This CDR3 has 19 amino acids. The CDR3 bases are TGTGCCAGCAGCCAAGCCCCTTCCGCCGGGACCCGGAGCACAGATACGCAGTATTTT. It codes for CASSQAPSAGTRSTDTQYF.

This chain links TRBV4-1 with TRBJ1-5; tentatively, D is TRBD1 (5 bases). The germline gives CDR1 MGHRA, CDR2 YSYEKL. The CDR3 is 13 residues long. V gave up 5 bases and J gave up 5 bases, with 10 bases separating them. The CDR3 loop is CASSFSGYQPQHF. The CDR3 DNA reads TGCGCCAGCAGCTTTTCAGGGTATCAGCCCCAGCATTTT.

The V call is TRBV5-6, the J call TRBJ1-5, with D perhaps TRBD1 (6 bases). This CDR3 has 15 amino acids. V lost 4 bases, J lost 2 bases, and 13 bases lay in between. Germline V gene data show CDR1 as SGHDT and CDR2 as YYEEEE. The CDR3 spells CASSNLHRGNQPQHF. CDR3 in DNA: TGTGCCAGCAGCAACCTCCACAGGGGCAATCAGCCCCAGCATTTT.

This rearrangement joins TRBV18 to TRBJ1-6; D is unresolved. The CDR3 spans 16 residues. Germline V lookup: CDR1 KGHSH, CDR2 LQKENI. Trimming removed 3 bases from V and 5 bases from J, with 14 bases in between. The CDR3 coding sequence is TGTGCCAGCTCACCCAACTCCCTACCAAATAATTCACCCCTCCACTTT. The encoded protein is CASSPNSLPNNSPLHF.

The rearrangement joins TRBV7-9 to TRBJ2-1; no firm D call. Germline-derived CDR1 and CDR2 are SEHNR and FQNEAQ (reference sequence). Trimming left V 3 bases short and J 10 bases short, with 7 bases between. CDR3 length: 11 amino acids. The CDR3 DNA is TGTGCCAGCAGCTTTACCGGCGAGCAGTTCTTC. This sequence encodes CASSFTGEQFF.

Written as DNA, the CDR3 is TGTGCCAGCAGCTTAGACTCCGCTGAAGCTTTCTTT. Translated, it gives CASSLDSAEAFF. This chain uses TRBV7-6 with TRBJ1-1; no clear D. The V and J ends lost 1 base and 6 bases respectively, with 6 bases between them. CDR3 size: 12 residues. Germline lookup yields CDR1 SGHVS and CDR2 FNYEAQ.